Each of the 18 T cell receptor beta chains below was sequenced from the same sample in a study of regulatory T cells in long-lasting Graves disease. This sample's time point: newly diagnosed GD, antithyroid drugs for less than 3 months. There was RNA extracted from PBMCs, and the TCR library was made from it. Both iRepertoire HTBI primers and Arm-PCR of CDR3 regions were used to build the TCR beta libraries. TCRdb reprocessed the multiplex PCR reads with MiXCR, giving one entry per CDR3 protein. The sample holds approximately 400,000 distinct CDR3 sequences, roughly 15% seen once. The same data also contributed to another study, on T cells in Graves' hyperthyroidism and ophthalmopathy.

The source material was peripheral blood mononuclear cells (PBMCs), sampled at new diagnosis, from a patient treated with antithyroid drugs. The receptors come from a woman aged 40 to 50 with Graves disease.

This clonotype was seen more than once but under ten times. The rearrangement joins TRBV30 to TRBJ2-1; the D is unclear. The CDR3 spans 14 residues. Germline V gene lookup returns CDR1 GTSNPN and CDR2 SVGIG (reference sequence). Trimming took off 0 bases at V and 8 bases at J, with 14 bases between the two ends. CDR3 DNA sequence: TGTGCCTGGAGTGTACGGGCTAGACCATATGAGCAGTTCTTC. Its protein is CAWSVRARPYEQFF.

The table lists this clonotype with many counts. V and J are TRBV28 and TRBJ1-1; a possible D gene is TRBD1 (5 bases). The CDR3 runs to 12 residues. The germline V and J ends were trimmed by 8 bases and 4 bases, with 11 bases remaining between them. Germline CDR1 MDHEN, CDR2 SYDVKM. CDR3 DNA sequence: TGTGCCAGCTCAGAGGGGACCACTGAAGCTTTCTTT. Residues: CASSEGTTEAFF.

This clonotype was recorded a few times. The rearrangement joins TRBV29-1 to TRBJ1-2; D is ambiguous. Germline loops: CDR1 SQVTM, CDR2 ANQGSEA. This CDR3 spans 12 amino acids. V lost 0 bases to trimming and J lost 7 bases, with 9 bases between them. In DNA, the CDR3 is TGCAGCGTTGAAGATGGGTCTTCTGGCTACACCTTC. Protein product: CSVEDGSSGYTF.

Ten or more counts support this clonotype. The chain links TRBV20-1 to TRBJ1-3; D is uncertain. In germline, CDR1 is DFQATT, CDR2 SNEGSKA (reference sequence). Trimming shortened V by 6 bases and J by 2 bases, and 8 bases separated the two germline ends. The CDR3 contains 12 residues. The CDR3 protein is CSAPGAGNTIYF. As DNA, the CDR3 is TGCAGTGCCCCGGGAGCTGGAAACACCATATATTTT.

This clonotype was counted a few times. The chain recombines TRBV6-2 or TRBV6-3 with TRBJ2-3; no firm D call. The CDR3 loop spans 14 amino acids. The germline V gene has CDR1 MNHEY and CDR2 SVGEGT. V was pared by 6 bases and J by 2 bases, with 12 bases between. CDR3 loop: CASRAGPDTDTQYF. The CDR3 bases are TGTGCCAGCAGAGCAGGCCCAGACACAGATACGCAGTATTTT.

The rearrangement links TRBV20-1 to TRBJ1-5, with TRBD1 matching over 8 bases. The CDR3 loop spans 12 amino acids. CDR1 DFQATT and CDR2 SNEGSKA come from the germline V gene (reference sequence). This chain's CDR3 is CSATGGGQPQHF. CDR3 sequence (DNA): TGCAGCGCAACAGGGGGGGGTCAGCCCCAGCATTTT.

The V gene is TRBV6-2 or TRBV6-3, the J gene TRBJ2-1; TRBD2 matches 9 bases. The CDR3 length is 16 residues. Germline V gene sequence: CDR1 MNHEY, CDR2 SVGEGT. Unmatched junction bases numbered 4, after V lost 2 bases and J lost 2 bases. The CDR3 DNA reads TGTGCCAGCAGTTACCCATCTAGCGGGGCCTACAATGAGCAGTTCTTC. Translating gives CASSYPSSGAYNEQFF.

This clonotype was picked up many times. This CDR3 is CASSGDRLSVGTGELFF. CDR3 coding DNA: TGTGCCAGCAGTGGGGACAGGTTAAGTGTAGGGACCGGGGAGCTGTTTTTT. The chain combines TRBV28 with TRBJ2-2; TRBD1 matches at 8 bases. V trimming: 5 bases; J trimming: 5 bases; junction bases outside the gene matches: 13. The CDR3 totals 17 residues. The V gene's germline CDR1 is MDHEN and CDR2 SYDVKM.

This clonotype has a count of ten or more. Here the CDR3 reads CSALQGLDEKLFF. CDR3 coding DNA: TGCAGTGCTCTACAGGGTCTTGATGAAAAACTGTTTTTT. This chain uses TRBV20-1 with TRBJ1-4; weak D call: TRBD1 (6 bases). The V end was cut by 5 bases, the J end by 6 bases, with 13 bases between. The CDR3 totals 13 residues. From germline, CDR1 is DFQATT and CDR2 SNEGSKA (reference sequence).

Of note for this clonotype: This may come from a read error, since a much larger clone is one base off. Lacking the conserved final phenylalanine or tryptophan, this CDR3 likely reflects a read error. The rearrangement links TRBV30 to TRBJ2-1; a weak D match, TRBD2 (6 bases). V was clipped by 1 base and J by 2 bases, with 12 bases between them. Per germline, CDR1 GTSNPN and CDR2 SVGIG (reference sequence). The CDR3 is 15 residues long. CDR3 loop: CAWSDLAPTYNEQFS. The CDR3 bases are TGTGCCTGGAGTGACCTAGCGCCAACCTACAATGAGCAGTTCTCC.

Worth noting for this clonotype: A read error likely explains this, since a far larger clone differs by one base. CDR3 in amino acids: CASSLEGQGVGRQFF. The CDR3 DNA reads TGTGCCAGCAGCTTAGAGGGACAGGGGGTGGGTAGGCAGTTCTTC. The J gene is TRBJ2-3, the V gene TRBV11-2; 11 bases line up with TRBD1. The J call may be faulty, since TRBJ2-1 better matches the DNA end. CDR3 length: 15 residues. Germline V lookup: CDR1 SGHAT, CDR2 FQNNGV.

This clonotype has ten or more counts. V and J are TRBV7-8 and TRBJ2-1, with D possibly matching TRBD1 (5 bases). The germline gives CDR1 SGHVS, CDR2 FQNEAQ. The V end was cut by 5 bases, the J end by 12 bases, with 14 bases between. The CDR3 sequence is 12 residues long. CDR3 DNA sequence: TGTGCCAGCAGCCGAGGACAAGACTGGCAGTTCTTC. It yields the protein CASSRGQDWQFF.

This clonotype was detected many times. V gene TRBV28 combines with J gene TRBJ2-4; the D gene is possibly TRBD2 (5 bases). Looked up from germline, CDR1 is MDHEN and CDR2 is SYDVKM. Trimming pared 5 bases from V and 0 bases from J, leaving 11 bases between. CDR3 length equals 15 residues. CDR3 loop: CASSPPGIAKNIQYF. CDR3 bases: TGTGCCAGCAGTCCTCCGGGGATAGCCAAAAACATTCAGTACTTC.

In its sample, this clonotype was seen a few times. The V call is TRBV13, the J call TRBJ2-3, with TRBD2 identical over 8 bases. The germline CDR1 and CDR2 sequences are PRHDT and FYEKMQ (reference sequence). There are 16 residues in the CDR3. After removal of 3 bases from V and 2 bases from J, the junction contained 7 bases not matched to a gene. The CDR3 DNA sequence: TGTGCCAGCAGCTTTTCAACTAGCGGATTCACAGATACGCAGTATTTT. As protein: CASSFSTSGFTDTQYF.

This clonotype was counted many times. The V and J genes are TRBV27 and TRBJ2-7; 9 nucleotides line up with TRBD2. Trimming took 3 bases from V and 1 from J; bases not matched to a gene: 4. This CDR3 region has 15 residues. The germline gives CDR1 MNHEY, CDR2 SMNVEV (reference sequence). For the CDR3, the DNA is TGTGCCAGCAGTTTGATAGCGGGAGTTTCCTACGAGCAGTACTTC. This sequence encodes CASSLIAGVSYEQYF.

This clonotype was observed at least ten times. The gene calls are TRBV28 and TRBJ2-6; 7 nucleotides agree with TRBD1. The CDR3 spans 17 residues. The J segment lost 0 bases and the V segment lost 5 bases, leaving 7 bases of the junction unmatched. Germline V gene data show CDR1 as MDHEN and CDR2 as SYDVKM. CDR3 coding DNA: TGTGCCAGCAGTACCGGGACAGCCCCCTCTGGGGCCAACGTCCTGACTTTC. This sequence encodes CASSTGTAPSGANVLTF. Supplemented by reference TRBV28 and TRBJ2-6, the full variable domain reads DVKVTQSSRYLVKRTGEKVFLECVQDMDHENMFWYRQDPGLGLRLIYFSYDVKMKEKGDIPEGYSVSREKKERFSLILESASTNQTSMYLCASSTGTAPSGANVLTFGAGSRLTVL.

This clonotype was observed at least ten times. The chain uses TRBV9 and TRBJ2-7, with D maybe TRBD2 (6 bases). V lost 4 bases, J lost 2 bases, and 16 bases lay in between. The CDR3 consists of 15 residues. Germline CDR1 is SGDLS and CDR2 is YYNGEE. As DNA, the CDR3 is TGTGCCAGCAGCCCCATGCCGGGACTGCCCTACGAGCAGTACTTC. This translates into CASSPMPGLPYEQYF.

This clonotype was observed a few times. The chain employs TRBV18 and TRBJ2-5; 7 nucleotides align to TRBD1. The CDR3 length is 17 residues. Germline V lookup: CDR1 KGHSH, CDR2 LQKENI. Trimming took 3 bases from V and 2 from J; bases not matched to a gene: 12. Here the CDR3 reads CASSPRPQGFLQETQYF. For the CDR3, the DNA is TGTGCCAGCTCACCGCGACCACAGGGGTTCTTACAAGAGACCCAGTACTTC. The full variable domain, rest sourced from reference TRBV18 and TRBJ2-5, is NAGVMQNPRHLVRRRGQEARLRCSPMKGHSHVYWYRQLPEEGLKFMVYLQKENIIDESGMPKERFSAEFPKEGPSILRIQQVVRGDSAAYFCASSPRPQGFLQETQYFGPGTRLLVL.